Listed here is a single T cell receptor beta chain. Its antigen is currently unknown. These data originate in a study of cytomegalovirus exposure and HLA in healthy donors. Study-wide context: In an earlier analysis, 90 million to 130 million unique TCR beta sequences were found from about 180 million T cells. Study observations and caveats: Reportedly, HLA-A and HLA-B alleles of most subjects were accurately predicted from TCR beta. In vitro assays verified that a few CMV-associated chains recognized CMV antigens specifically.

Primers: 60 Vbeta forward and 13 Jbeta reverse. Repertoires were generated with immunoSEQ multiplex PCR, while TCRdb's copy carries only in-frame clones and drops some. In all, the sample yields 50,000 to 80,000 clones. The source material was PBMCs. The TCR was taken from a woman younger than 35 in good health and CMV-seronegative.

This CDR3 is CASSQERRGAGGELFF. The DNA of the CDR3 is TGCGCCAGCAGCCAAGAAAGGCGGGGGGCCGGCGGGGAGCTGTTTTTT. The rearrangement uses TRBV4-1 and TRBJ2-2, with TRBD2 identical over 8 bases. With 0 bases clipped from V and 7 bases from J, the junction kept 7 bases outside the gene matches. CDR1 MGHRA and CDR2 YSYEKL come from the germline V gene. The CDR3 covers 16 residues.